This T cell receptor (beta chain) comes out of a study of T cell responses to AZD1222 COVID-19 vaccine. General study results and limits: The study found Spike-specific TCR breadth and depth rose after two AZD1222 doses. Just 5 or 6 AZD1222 recipients tested seropositive at baseline. Researchers took repertoire samples only after the peak T cell response had come.

With regard to this clone: No antigen is known for it. Other DNA sequences of this sample code for an identical CDR3.

Assay used: immunoSEQ multiplex PCR; TCRdb lists only in-frame clones, some missing. The sample lists 100,000 to 120,000 clones, around 90% occurring once. The CDR3 covers 13 residues. Germline V gene sequence: CDR1 KGHSH, CDR2 LQKENI. V was pared by 3 bases and J by 1 base, with 5 bases between. The chain combines TRBV18 with TRBJ2-3; D gene ambiguous. The sequencing here drew on peripheral blood, taken 28 days after the second AZD1222 dose. The TCR originated in an adult who received the AZD1222 COVID-19 vaccine. CDR3 bases: TGTGCCAGCTCACCCCCTGGCACAGATACGCAGTATTTT. Translating it yields CASSPPGTDTQYF.